A single TCR beta chain is shown here with its context. As yet, its antigen is unknown. Libraries for TCRalpha and TCRbeta carried sample barcodes and unique molecular identifiers via 5'RACE. One entry per CDR3 protein results from TCRdb running MiXCR on the 5' RACE reads. In the table there are some 350,000 distinct CDR3 sequences, about 15% of which are singletons. This entry belongs to a study of T-cell memory formation after mild COVID-19. Study-level information: Across donors, TCR clusters were largely donor specific.

V was shortened by 1 base and J by 7 bases, with 7 bases between the two germline ends. Germline V gene lookup returns CDR1 SEHNR and CDR2 FQNEAQ (reference sequence). The CDR3 runs 13 residues. General study findings and limits: The study found balanced CD4/CD8 in clones contracting day 15 to 85 and a CD4+ lean in later expanders.

This receptor was identified in a young man who had mild COVID-19 (a few samples of this study predate the infection). Cell type and time point are not known. Sequencing input: PBMCs or a T cell subset sorted from them (not recorded which). J is TRBJ1-4 and V is TRBV7-9, with D unclear. The CDR3 sequence: CASSLDIREKLFF. CDR3 nucleotides: TGTGCCAGCAGCTTAGATATCCGTGAAAAACTGTTTTTT.